The rows below give T cell receptor beta chains drawn from one sample of a study of cytomegalovirus exposure and HLA in healthy donors. Some clones are missing from TCRdb's copy, which holds only in-frame ones; the method was immunoSEQ multiplex PCR. In the table there are about 91,000 clones, 60% to 65% of which are singletons. The source material was PBMCs. These receptors originate from a human donor in good health. The CDR3 runs from the conserved cysteine through the conserved F or W. Fields, in order: J gene, V gene, CDR3 protein.

j_call: TRBJ1-1; v_call: TRBV4-3; cdr3_aa: CASSPGTGLFGTEAFF
j_call: TRBJ1-4; v_call: TRBV7-9; cdr3_aa: CASSLARQGAEEKLFF
j_call: TRBJ2-7; v_call: TRBV7-2; cdr3_aa: CASSPSSSGGNYVYEQYF
j_call: TRBJ1-5; v_call: TRBV29-1; cdr3_aa: CSVADNRNQPQHF
j_call: TRBJ2-7; v_call: TRBV7-3; cdr3_aa: CASSLTFFSAEQYF
j_call: TRBJ1-3; v_call: TRBV7-2; cdr3_aa: CASRGSSSGNTIYF
j_call: TRBJ1-1; v_call: TRBV7-3; cdr3_aa: CASSLRGDSEAFF
j_call: TRBJ1-3; v_call: TRBV6-5; cdr3_aa: CASSYGDTIYF
j_call: TRBJ2-5; v_call: TRBV5-5; cdr3_aa: CASSLEGGPGETQYF
j_call: TRBJ2-2; v_call: TRBV7-9; cdr3_aa: CASSLGLAGATGELFF
j_call: TRBJ1-1; v_call: TRBV7-9; cdr3_aa: CASSNFVGGTEAFF
j_call: TRBJ2-1; v_call: TRBV18; cdr3_aa: CASSPSGTSVNEQFF
j_call: TRBJ1-6; v_call: TRBV7-3; cdr3_aa: CASSRGGGLESPLHF
j_call: TRBJ1-5; v_call: TRBV5-5; cdr3_aa: CASSLEPGIQPQHF
j_call: TRBJ1-1; v_call: TRBV7-9; cdr3_aa: CASSPQVMNTEAFF
j_call: TRBJ2-2; v_call: TRBV12-5; cdr3_aa: CASGWSGNAANTGELFF
j_call: TRBJ1-2; v_call: TRBV7-8; cdr3_aa: CASSLISTNYGYTF
j_call: TRBJ2-2; v_call: TRBV11-2; cdr3_aa: CASSFLGAGQAGELFF
j_call: TRBJ1-1; v_call: TRBV11-1; cdr3_aa: CASSLVVISAEENTEAFF
j_call: TRBJ1-5; v_call: TRBV2; cdr3_aa: CASSDPTGYQPQHF
j_call: TRBJ1-1; v_call: TRBV7-2; cdr3_aa: CASNNSRNTEAFF
j_call: TRBJ2-2; v_call: TRBV7-2; cdr3_aa: CASSFRDRGSGELFF
j_call: TRBJ1-1; v_call: TRBV5-6; cdr3_aa: CASSWTTGGLTF
j_call: TRBJ1-2; v_call: TRBV9; cdr3_aa: CASSPSGADSNYGYTF
j_call: TRBJ2-4; v_call: TRBV7-8; cdr3_aa: CASSSPSGGENIQYF
j_call: TRBJ1-2; v_call: TRBV18; cdr3_aa: CASSPTGVWGYGYTF
j_call: TRBJ1-1; v_call: TRBV5-1; cdr3_aa: CASSQTTSMNTEAFF
j_call: TRBJ1-6; v_call: TRBV30; cdr3_aa: CAWEQGANSPLHF
j_call: TRBJ2-2; v_call: TRBV9; cdr3_aa: CASRTGGNTGELFF
j_call: TRBJ2-1; v_call: TRBV4-2; cdr3_aa: CASSQQLAGVASNEQFF
j_call: TRBJ2-7; v_call: TRBV7-8; cdr3_aa: CASSLDRGISYEQYF
j_call: TRBJ2-7; v_call: TRBV2; cdr3_aa: CASTREGLWQYF
j_call: TRBJ1-1; v_call: TRBV2; cdr3_aa: CASSLQGSENTEAFF
j_call: TRBJ2-5; v_call: TRBV7-9; cdr3_aa: CASSLVGAETQYF
j_call: TRBJ2-7; v_call: TRBV5-6; cdr3_aa: CASSLQGSYEQYF
j_call: TRBJ2-3; v_call: TRBV5-1; cdr3_aa: CASSGPSGGDTQYF
j_call: TRBJ2-7; v_call: TRBV7-6; cdr3_aa: CASSLEVASYEQYF